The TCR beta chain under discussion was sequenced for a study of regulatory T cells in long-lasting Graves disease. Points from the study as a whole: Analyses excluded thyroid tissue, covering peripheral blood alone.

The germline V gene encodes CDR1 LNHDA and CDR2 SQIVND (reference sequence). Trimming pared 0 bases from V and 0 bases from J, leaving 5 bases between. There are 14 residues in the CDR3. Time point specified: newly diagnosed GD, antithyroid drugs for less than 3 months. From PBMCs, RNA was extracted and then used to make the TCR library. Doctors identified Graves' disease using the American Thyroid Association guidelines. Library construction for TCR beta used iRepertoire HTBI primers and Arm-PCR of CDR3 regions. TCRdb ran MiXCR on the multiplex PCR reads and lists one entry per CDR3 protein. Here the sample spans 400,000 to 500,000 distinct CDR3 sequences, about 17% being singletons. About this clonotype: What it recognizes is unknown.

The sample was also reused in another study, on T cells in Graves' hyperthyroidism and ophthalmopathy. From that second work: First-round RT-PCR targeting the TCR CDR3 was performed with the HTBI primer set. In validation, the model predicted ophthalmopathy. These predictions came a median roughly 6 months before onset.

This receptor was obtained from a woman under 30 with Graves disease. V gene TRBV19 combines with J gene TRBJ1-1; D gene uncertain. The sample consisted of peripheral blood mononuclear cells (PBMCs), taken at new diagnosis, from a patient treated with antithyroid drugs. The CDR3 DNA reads TGTGCCAGTAGTATAGACAGTATGAACACTGAAGCTTTCTTT. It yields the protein CASSIDSMNTEAFF.